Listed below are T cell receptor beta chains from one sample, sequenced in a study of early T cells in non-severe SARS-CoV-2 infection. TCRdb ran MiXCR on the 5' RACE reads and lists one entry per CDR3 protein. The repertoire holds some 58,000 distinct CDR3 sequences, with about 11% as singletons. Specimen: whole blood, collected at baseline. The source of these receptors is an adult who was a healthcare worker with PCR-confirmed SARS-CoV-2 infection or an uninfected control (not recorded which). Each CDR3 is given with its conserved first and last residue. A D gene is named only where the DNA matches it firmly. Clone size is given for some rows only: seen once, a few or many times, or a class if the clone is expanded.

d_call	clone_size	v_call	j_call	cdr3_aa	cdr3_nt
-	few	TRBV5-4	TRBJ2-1	CASSLAEWDEQFF	TGTGCCAGCAGCTTGGCCGAGTGGGATGAGCAGTTCTTC
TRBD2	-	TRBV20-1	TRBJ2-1	CSAPRAGVFNEQFF	TGCAGTGCGCCCCGTGCGGGGGTCTTCAATGAGCAGTTCTTC
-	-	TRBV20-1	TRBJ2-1	CSAREGDNEQFF	TGCAGTGCTAGAGAGGGAGACAATGAGCAGTTCTTC
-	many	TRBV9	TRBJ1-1	CASSVAARTGSEAFF	TGTGCCAGCAGCGTAGCAGCCCGCACGGGCTCTGAAGCTTTCTTT
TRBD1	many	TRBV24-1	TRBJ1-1	CATSERLSGDFLRQGEKTEAFF	TGTGCCACCAGTGAGCGACTTTCAGGAGATTTCTTGAGACAGGGGGAGAAGACTGAAGCTTTCTTT
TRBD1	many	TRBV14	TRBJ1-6	CASSPRQGAHSPLHF	TGTGCCAGCAGCCCGCGACAGGGGGCTCATTCACCCCTCCACTTT
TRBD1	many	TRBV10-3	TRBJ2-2	CAIRSAGQGNTGELFF	TGTGCCATCAGATCGGCGGGACAGGGGAACACCGGGGAGCTGTTTTTT
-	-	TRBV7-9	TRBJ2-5	CASRHIGGQETQYF	TGTGCCAGCAGGCACATAGGGGGACAAGAGACCCAGTACTTC
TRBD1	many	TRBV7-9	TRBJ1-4	CASSPLSGTGDEKLFF	TGTGCCAGCAGCCCTTTGTCGGGGACAGGGGACGAAAAACTGTTTTTT
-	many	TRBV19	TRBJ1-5	CASSITAAYQPQHF	TGTGCCAGTAGTATTACCGCGGCATATCAGCCCCAGCATTTT
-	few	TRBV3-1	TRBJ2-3	CASSSDSPADTQYF	TGTGCCAGCAGCTCCGACTCGCCCGCAGATACGCAGTATTTT
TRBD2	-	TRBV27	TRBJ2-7	CASSLSLAGSYEQYF	TGTGCCAGCAGTTTGTCTCTAGCGGGGAGCTACGAGCAGTACTTC
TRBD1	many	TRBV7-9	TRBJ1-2	CASSPGDRGYGYTF	TGTGCCAGCAGCCCCGGGGACAGGGGATATGGCTACACCTTC
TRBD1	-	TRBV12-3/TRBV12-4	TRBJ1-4	CASSRTGERTNEKLFF	TGTGCCAGCAGTCGGACAGGCGAGAGGACTAATGAAAAACTGTTTTTT
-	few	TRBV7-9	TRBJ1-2	CASSLNRVAGYTF	TGTGCCAGCAGCTTGAACAGGGTCGCTGGCTACACCTTC
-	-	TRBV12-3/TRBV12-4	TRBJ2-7	CASSLAFGGAVYEQYF	TGTGCCAGCAGTTTAGCTTTTGGGGGAGCCGTCTACGAGCAGTACTTC
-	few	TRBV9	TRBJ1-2	CASTHSASGYTF	TGTGCCAGCACTCACTCCGCGAGTGGCTACACCTTC
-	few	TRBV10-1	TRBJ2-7	CASSGGSVVAYEQYF	TGCGCCAGCAGTGGGGGTTCCGTAGTGGCCTACGAGCAGTACTTC
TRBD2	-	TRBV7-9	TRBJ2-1	CASSPSSGGAENEQFF	TGTGCCAGCAGCCCCTCTAGCGGGGGGGCCGAGAATGAGCAGTTCTTC
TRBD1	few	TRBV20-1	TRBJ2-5	CSATPGTGVRETQYF	TGCAGTGCCACCCCCGGGACAGGGGTTCGAGAGACCCAGTACTTC
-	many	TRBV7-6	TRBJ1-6	CASSLGRGYNSPLHF	TGTGCCAGCAGCTTAGGTCGGGGGTATAATTCACCCCTCCACTTT
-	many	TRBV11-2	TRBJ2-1	CASSLVASSYNEQFF	TGTGCCAGCAGCTTAGTGGCTAGCTCCTACAATGAGCAGTTCTTC
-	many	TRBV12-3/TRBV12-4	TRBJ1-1	CASGGSPNTEAFF	TGTGCCAGCGGGGGGTCGCCGAACACTGAAGCTTTCTTT
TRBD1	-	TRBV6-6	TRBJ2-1	CASTGDRYNEQFF	TGTGCCAGCACCGGGGACAGATACAATGAGCAGTTCTTC
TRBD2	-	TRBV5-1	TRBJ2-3	CASSLAPSGGTDTQYF	TGCGCCAGCAGCTTGGCCCCTAGCGGGGGCACAGATACGCAGTATTTT
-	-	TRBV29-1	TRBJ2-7	CSVDGIGADSYEQYF	TGCAGCGTTGATGGGATAGGGGCGGACTCCTACGAGCAGTACTTC
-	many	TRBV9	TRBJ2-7	CASSAGRVAEQYF	TGTGCCAGCAGCGCGGGACGGGTGGCCGAGCAGTACTTC
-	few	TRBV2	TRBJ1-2	CASSAGGHGYTF	TGTGCCAGCAGTGCGGGGGGGCACGGCTACACCTTC
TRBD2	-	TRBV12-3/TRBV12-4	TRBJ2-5	CASTHLAGGRREAQYF	TGTGCCAGCACCCATCTAGCGGGGGGGAGAAGAGAGGCCCAGTACTTC
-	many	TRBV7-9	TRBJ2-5	CASSLFRPYQETQYF	TGTGCCAGCAGCTTATTTCGGCCGTACCAAGAGACCCAGTACTTC
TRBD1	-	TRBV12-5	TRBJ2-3	CASGLDRGTTDTQYF	TGTGCTAGTGGTTTGGACAGGGGAACCACAGATACGCAATATTTT
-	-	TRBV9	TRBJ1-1	CASSPPSDTEAFF	TGTGCCAGCAGCCCCCCGTCGGACACTGAAGCTTTCTTT
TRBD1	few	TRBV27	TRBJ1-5	CASSLSKGQGRNQPQHF	TGTGCCAGCAGTTTATCAAAGGGACAGGGGCGCAATCAGCCCCAGCATTTT
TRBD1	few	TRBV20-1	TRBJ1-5	CSARDKGAPQPQHF	TGCAGTGCTAGAGACAAGGGGGCCCCTCAGCCCCAGCATTTT
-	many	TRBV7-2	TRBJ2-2	CASSFELNTGELFF	TGTGCCAGCAGCTTCGAACTTAACACCGGGGAGCTGTTTTTT
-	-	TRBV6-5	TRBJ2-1	CASRQTRGDEQFF	TGTGCCAGCCGGCAGACTAGGGGGGATGAGCAGTTCTTC
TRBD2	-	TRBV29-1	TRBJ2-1	CSVDSGGAHEQFF	TGCAGCGTTGATAGCGGGGGGGCCCATGAGCAGTTCTTC
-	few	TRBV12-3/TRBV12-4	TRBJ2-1	CASALASNEQFF	TGTGCCAGCGCCCTAGCATCCAATGAGCAGTTCTTC
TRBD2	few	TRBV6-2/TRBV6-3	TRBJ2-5	CASSPGTSWAETQYF	TGTGCCAGCAGCCCTGGGACTAGCTGGGCGGAGACCCAGTACTTC
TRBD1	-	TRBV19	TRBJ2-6	CASGQDPAGANVLTF	TGTGCCAGTGGACAGGATCCCGCTGGGGCCAACGTCCTGACTTTC
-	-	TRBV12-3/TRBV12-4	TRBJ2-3	CASTIRDTQYF	TGTGCCAGCACTATTCGGGATACGCAGTATTTT
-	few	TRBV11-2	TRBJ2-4	CASSPTAGGSFFAKNIQYF	TGTGCCAGCAGCCCCACGGCAGGGGGGAGCTTTTTCGCCAAAAACATTCAGTACTTC
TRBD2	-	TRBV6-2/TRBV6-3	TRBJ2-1	CASKASGGNEQFF	TGTGCCAGCAAGGCTAGCGGGGGGAATGAGCAGTTCTTC
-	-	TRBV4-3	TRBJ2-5	CASSQDIGRATQYF	TGCGCCAGCAGCCAAGATATTGGGCGGGCGACCCAGTACTTC
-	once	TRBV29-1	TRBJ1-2	CSVEEGPGYGYTF	TGCAGCGTTGAAGAAGGGCCGGGCTATGGCTACACCTTC
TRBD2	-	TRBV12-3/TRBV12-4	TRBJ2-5	CASSFRTSGRQETQYF	TGTGCCAGCAGTTTTAGGACTAGCGGGAGACAAGAGACCCAGTACTTC
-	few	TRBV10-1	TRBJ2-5	CASSAKGQETQYF	TGCGCCAGCAGTGCAAAAGGACAAGAGACCCAGTACTTC
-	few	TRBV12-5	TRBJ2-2	CASRTLVGPGELFF	TGTGCTAGTAGGACCCTAGTGGGACCCGGGGAGCTGTTTTTT
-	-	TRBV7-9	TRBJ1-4	CASSLSQLATNEKLFF	TGTGCCAGCAGCTTAAGTCAGCTTGCAACTAATGAAAAACTGTTTTTT
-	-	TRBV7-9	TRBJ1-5	CASSTDSSNQPQHF	TGTGCCAGCAGCACGGACAGTAGCAATCAGCCCCAGCATTTT
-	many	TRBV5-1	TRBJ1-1	CASSLEGRTNTEAFF	TGCGCCAGCAGCTTGGAGGGACGGACGAACACTGAAGCTTTCTTT
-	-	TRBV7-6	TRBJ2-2	CASSFPGGRTGELFF	TGTGCCAGCAGTTTCCCAGGTGGCCGGACCGGGGAGCTGTTTTTT
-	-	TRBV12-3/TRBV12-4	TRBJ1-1	CASSFGGGRAEAFF	TGTGCCAGCAGTTTCGGGGGCGGAAGAGCTGAAGCTTTCTTT
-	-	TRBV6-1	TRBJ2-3	CASSEPARWGRSWQGDTQYF	TGTGCCAGCAGTGAACCCGCCCGATGGGGGAGGAGTTGGCAGGGAGATACGCAGTATTTT
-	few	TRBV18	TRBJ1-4	CASSPYRNGEKLFF	TGTGCCAGCTCACCGTACAGGAATGGGGAAAAACTGTTTTTT
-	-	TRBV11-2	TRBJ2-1	CASSFRVLTLRGGNEQFF	TGTGCCAGCAGCTTTAGAGTGTTGACCCTCAGGGGCGGCAATGAGCAGTTCTTC
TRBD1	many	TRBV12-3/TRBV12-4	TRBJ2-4	CASRRDRVKVQYF	TGTGCCAGCAGACGGGACAGGGTGAAAGTTCAGTACTTC
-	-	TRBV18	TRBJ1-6	CASSPMGLTSNSPLHF	TGTGCCAGCTCACCAATGGGACTCACCTCAAATTCACCCCTCCACTTT
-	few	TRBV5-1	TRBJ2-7	CASSLETDSYEQYF	TGCGCCAGCAGCTTGGAGACAGACTCCTACGAGCAGTACTTC